The rows below give T cell receptor beta chains drawn from one sample of a study of blood T cell repertoires in COVID-19. The repertoire was sequenced with immunoSEQ multiplex PCR; TCRdb's copy has only in-frame clones and lacks some. Among about 140,000 clones, roughly 80% were seen once, and the ten largest hold 6% to 7.5%. Sequencing was carried out using peripheral blood. The receptor source for this set is a human donor in a cohort sampled during active COVID-19. The CDR3 runs from the conserved cysteine through the conserved F or W. A D gene is named only where the DNA matches it firmly. Part of the rows lack a size; the others show once, few, many or a class for expanded clones.

TRBD1	TRBV5-3	TRBJ1-1	NA	CARSTGGTEAFF	TGTGCCAGAAGCACAGGGGGGACTGAAGCTTTCTTT
TRBD1	TRBV2	TRBJ1-5	NA	CASSIRTGGLGYQPQHF	TGTGCCAGCAGTATCCGGACAGGGGGGCTTGGCTATCAGCCCCAGCATTTT
NA	TRBV9	TRBJ1-6	once	CASSGKTGGGNSPLHF	TGTGCCAGCAGCGGCAAGACAGGAGGTGGGAATTCACCCCTCCACTTT
TRBD2	TRBV19	TRBJ2-2	few	CASNSWASGGAVGTGELFF	TGTGCCAGTAATAGTTGGGCTAGCGGGGGGGCGGTCGGCACCGGGGAGCTGTTTTTT
TRBD1	TRBV7-9	TRBJ2-4	NA	CASSGQGARDIQYF	TGTGCCAGCAGCGGACAGGGGGCGAGGGACATTCAGTACTTC
NA	TRBV18	TRBJ1-1	NA	CASSPRAEAFF	TGTGCCAGCTCACCGAGAGCTGAAGCTTTCTTT
NA	TRBV2	TRBJ2-5	once	CASSLQGFQETQYF	TGTGCCAGCAGTCTACAGGGATTCCAAGAGACCCAGTACTTC
NA	TRBV10-3	TRBJ2-1	NA	CAISESQGGLYNEQFF	TGTGCCATCAGTGAGTCTCAGGGGGGCCTATACAATGAGCAGTTCTTC
NA	TRBV19	TRBJ1-3	NA	CASNDGKLSGNTIYF	TGTGCCAGTAATGACGGGAAACTCTCTGGAAACACCATATATTTT
NA	TRBV5-4	TRBJ1-1	few	CASSLVGEWEAFF	TGTGCCAGCAGCTTGGTTGGGGAGTGGGAAGCTTTCTTT
TRBD1	TRBV4-2	TRBJ2-3	NA	CASSLDRGPDTQYF	TGTGCCAGCAGCCTGGACAGGGGGCCCGATACGCAGTATTTT
NA	TRBV15	TRBJ2-1	many	CATSNTDQYNEQFF	TGTGCCACCAGCAATACAGATCAATACAATGAGCAGTTCTTC
NA	TRBV4-1	TRBJ2-5	NA	CASSQDQAGSQETQYF	TGCGCCAGCAGCCAAGATCAGGCAGGGTCCCAAGAGACCCAGTACTTC
NA	TRBV3-1/TRBV3-2	TRBJ2-5	once	CASSATGLRETQYF	TGTGCCAGCAGCGCCACAGGGTTACGAGAGACCCAGTACTTC
TRBD2	TRBV11-2	TRBJ2-5	few	CASSPGTSGGAAETQYF	TGTGCCAGCAGCCCCGGGACTAGCGGGGGGGCCGCTGAGACCCAGTACTTC
TRBD2	TRBV30	TRBJ2-3	NA	CAWRAGLAGVTDTQYF	TGTGCCTGGAGAGCGGGACTAGCGGGAGTCACAGATACGCAGTATTTT
TRBD1	TRBV5-1	TRBJ1-1	NA	CASSSGQAADTEAFF	TGCGCCAGCAGCTCAGGACAGGCGGCCGACACTGAAGCTTTCTTT
NA	TRBV6-5	TRBJ1-1	NA	CASSYSSPRVAFF	TGTGCCAGCAGTTACTCGAGTCCCAGGGTCGCTTTCTTT
NA	TRBV6-5	TRBJ1-1	NA	CATRGGAGEAFF	TGTGCCACGAGGGGGGGCGCGGGGGAAGCTTTCTTT
TRBD2	TRBV7-9	TRBJ2-2	NA	CASSLEAGGNTGELFF	TGTGCCAGCAGCTTAGAGGCGGGGGGAAACACCGGGGAGCTGTTTTTT
NA	TRBV5-4	TRBJ1-2	NA	CASSSENYGYTF	TGTGCCAGCAGCAGCGAGAACTATGGCTACACCTTC
NA	TRBV6-5	TRBJ1-6	NA	CASSYSPAGEGSPLHF	TGTGCCAGCAGTTACTCGCCGGCAGGGGAAGGATCACCCCTCCACTTT
TRBD2	TRBV11-2	TRBJ2-3	NA	CASSQTGGAGDTQYF	TGTGCCAGCAGCCAAACCGGGGGGGCAGGGGATACGCAGTATTTT
TRBD1	TRBV2	TRBJ1-5	NA	CASKRTGNDQPQHF	TGTGCCAGCAAGAGGACAGGGAACGATCAGCCCCAGCATTTT
NA	TRBV15	TRBJ2-3	NA	CATAEGDTQYF	TGTGCCACCGCGGAGGGAGATACGCAGTATTTT
NA	TRBV7-9	TRBJ2-7	NA	CASSKPNRDEQYF	TGTGCCAGCAGCAAGCCGAACAGGGACGAGCAGTACTTC
TRBD1	TRBV30	TRBJ1-5	medium-sized	CAWSADRESQPQHF	TGTGCCTGGAGTGCGGACAGGGAGTCGCAGCCCCAGCATTTT
NA	TRBV6-1	TRBJ1-2	NA	CASSEVATESYGYTF	TGTGCCAGCAGTGAAGTCGCGACAGAAAGCTATGGCTACACCTTC
NA	TRBV9	TRBJ1-2	once	CASSEGPTLDYGYTF	TGTGCCAGCAGCGAGGGGCCTACGCTAGACTATGGCTACACCTTC
NA	TRBV11-3	TRBJ2-7	once	CASSLGAGSYEQYF	TGTGCCAGCAGCTTAGGTGCAGGATCCTACGAGCAGTACTTC
TRBD1	TRBV30	TRBJ1-2	NA	CAGRQGAGYGYTF	TGTGCCGGAAGACAGGGGGCCGGCTATGGCTACACCTTC
TRBD1	TRBV19	TRBJ1-2	NA	CASTIDRGDGYTF	TGTGCCAGTACCATAGACAGGGGAGATGGCTACACCTTC
NA	TRBV4-2	TRBJ2-5	NA	CASSQEFLQGGETQYF	TGTGCCAGCAGCCAAGAATTTTTACAGGGCGGCGAGACCCAGTACTTC
TRBD1	TRBV19	TRBJ1-6	NA	CASSTTGARNNSPLHF	TGTGCCAGTAGTACGACAGGGGCCAGAAATAATTCACCCCTCCACTTT
NA	TRBV10-3	TRBJ2-3	NA	CATQGTTVSTDTQYF	TGTGCCACCCAGGGGACGACAGTAAGCACAGATACGCAGTATTTT
NA	TRBV6-5	TRBJ2-2	NA	CASSYETPIGGGELFF	TGTGCCAGCAGTTATGAAACTCCTATCGGGGGCGGGGAGCTGTTTTTT
NA	TRBV9	TRBJ1-1	NA	CASSPNSGRNTEAFF	TGTGCCAGCAGCCCGAATTCGGGGAGGAACACTGAAGCTTTCTTT
NA	TRBV20-1	TRBJ2-3	NA	CSAKRADTQYF	TGCAGTGCTAAGAGGGCAGATACGCAGTATTTT
TRBD1	TRBV24-1	TRBJ2-2	NA	CATSADRGRITGELFF	TGTGCCACCAGTGCGGACAGGGGGCGTATTACCGGGGAGCTGTTTTTT
TRBD1	TRBV24-1	TRBJ2-2	NA	CATKGQYTGELFF	TGTGCCACCAAGGGACAGTACACCGGGGAGCTGTTTTTT
TRBD1	TRBV3-1/TRBV3-2	TRBJ1-4	NA	CASSHTPHGTGVEKLFF	TGTGCCAGCAGCCACACACCGCACGGGACAGGAGTTGAAAAACTGTTTTTT
TRBD1	TRBV30	TRBJ1-5	NA	CAWSVRFGTGDNQPQHF	TGTGCCTGGAGTGTACGCTTCGGGACAGGGGATAACCAGCCCCAGCATTTT
NA	TRBV20-1	TRBJ1-1	NA	CSARDTPGVF	TGCAGTGCTAGAGATACTCCGGGGGTCTTT
NA	TRBV5-1	TRBJ2-3	once	CASSFAQATDTQYF	TGCGCCAGCAGCTTCGCACAGGCCACAGATACGCAGTATTTT
NA	TRBV11-3	TRBJ2-5	NA	CASSPRRTQETQYF	TGTGCCAGCAGCCCCAGGAGGACCCAAGAGACCCAGTACTTC
TRBD1	TRBV6-5	TRBJ2-7	NA	CASRDRGYEQYF	TGTGCCAGCCGGGACAGGGGGTACGAGCAGTACTTC
NA	TRBV28	TRBJ2-6	NA	CASNLDGRGANVLTF	TGTGCCAGCAATTTGGATGGGCGAGGGGCCAACGTCCTGACTTTC
NA	TRBV18	TRBJ1-6	few	CASSPLGIGEYSPLHF	TGTGCCAGCTCACCTTTAGGGATAGGGGAATATTCACCCCTCCACTTT
NA	TRBV5-1	TRBJ2-3	NA	CASSLAAVTDTQYF	TGCGCCAGCAGCTTGGCCGCAGTCACAGATACGCAGTATTTT